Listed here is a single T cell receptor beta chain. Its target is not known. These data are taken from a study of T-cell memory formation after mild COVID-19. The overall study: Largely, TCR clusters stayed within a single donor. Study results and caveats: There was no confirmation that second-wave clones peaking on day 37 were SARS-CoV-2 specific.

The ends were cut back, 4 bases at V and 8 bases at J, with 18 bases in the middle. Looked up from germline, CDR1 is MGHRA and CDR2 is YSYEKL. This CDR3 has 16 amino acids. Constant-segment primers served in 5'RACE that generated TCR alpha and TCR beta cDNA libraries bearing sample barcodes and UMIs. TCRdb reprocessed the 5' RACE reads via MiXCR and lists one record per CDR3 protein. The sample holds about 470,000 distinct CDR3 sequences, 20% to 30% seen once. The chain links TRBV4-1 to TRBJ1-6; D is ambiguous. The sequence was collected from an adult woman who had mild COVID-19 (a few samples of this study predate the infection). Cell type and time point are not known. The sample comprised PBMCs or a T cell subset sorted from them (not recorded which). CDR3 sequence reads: CASSPLGGVTDSPLHF. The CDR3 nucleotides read TGCGCCAGCAGCCCGTTGGGTGGGGTAACAGATTCACCCCTCCACTTT.